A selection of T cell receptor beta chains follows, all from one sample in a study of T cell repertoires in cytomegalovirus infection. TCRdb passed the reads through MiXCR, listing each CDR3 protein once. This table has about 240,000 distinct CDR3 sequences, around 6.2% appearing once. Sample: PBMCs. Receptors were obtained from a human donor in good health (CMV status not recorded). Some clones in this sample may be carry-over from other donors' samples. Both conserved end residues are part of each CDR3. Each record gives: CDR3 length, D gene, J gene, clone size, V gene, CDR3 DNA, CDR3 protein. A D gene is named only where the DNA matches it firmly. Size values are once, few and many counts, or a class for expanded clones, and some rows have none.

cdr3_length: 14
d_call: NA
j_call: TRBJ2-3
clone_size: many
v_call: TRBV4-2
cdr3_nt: TGTGCCAGCAGCCAAGATCCGAGCGGGGATACGCAGTATTTT
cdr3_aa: CASSQDPSGDTQYF

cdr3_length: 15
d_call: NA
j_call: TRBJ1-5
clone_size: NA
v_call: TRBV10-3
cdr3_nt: TGTGCCATCAGTGAGGGCGGTTATAGCAATCAGCCCCAGCATTTT
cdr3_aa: CAISEGGYSNQPQHF

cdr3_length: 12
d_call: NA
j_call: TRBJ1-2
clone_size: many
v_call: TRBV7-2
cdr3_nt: TGTGCCAGCAGCTTCTCAACAGAAGGCTACACCTTC
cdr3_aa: CASSFSTEGYTF

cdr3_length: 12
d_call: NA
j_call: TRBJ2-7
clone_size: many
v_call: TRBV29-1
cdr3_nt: TGCAGCGCTTGGGCCAGTGCCTACGAGCAGTACTTC
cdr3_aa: CSAWASAYEQYF

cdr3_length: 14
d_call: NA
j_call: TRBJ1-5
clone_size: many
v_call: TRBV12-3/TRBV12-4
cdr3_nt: TGTGCCAGCAGTTTAGAGGGCAGCAATCAGCCCCAGCATTTT
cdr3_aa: CASSLEGSNQPQHF

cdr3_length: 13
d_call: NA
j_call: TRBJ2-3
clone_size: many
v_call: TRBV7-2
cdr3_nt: TGTGCCAGCAGCTTTCCCTACCCGGATACGCAGTATTTT
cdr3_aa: CASSFPYPDTQYF

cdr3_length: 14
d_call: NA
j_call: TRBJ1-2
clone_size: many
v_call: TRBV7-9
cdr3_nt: TGTGCCAGCAGGCCCCCAGAGGCTCCGATGGGCTACACCTTC
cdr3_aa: CASRPPEAPMGYTF

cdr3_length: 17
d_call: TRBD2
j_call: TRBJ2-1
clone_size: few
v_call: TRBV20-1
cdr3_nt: TGCAGTGCTAGAGATTCGCCTAGCGGGGGGCCTTACAATGAGCAGTTCTTC
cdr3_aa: CSARDSPSGGPYNEQFF

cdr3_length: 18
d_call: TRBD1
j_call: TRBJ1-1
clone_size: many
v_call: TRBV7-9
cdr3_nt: TGTGCCAGCAGCTTTCCCCAGAGGACAGGGGTGGGGAACACTGAAGCTTTCTTT
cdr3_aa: CASSFPQRTGVGNTEAFF

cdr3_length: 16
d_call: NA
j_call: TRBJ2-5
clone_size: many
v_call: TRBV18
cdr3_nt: TGTGCCAGCTCACCCCGCCCAGGGGTCAACTTGGGGACCCAGTACTTC
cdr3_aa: CASSPRPGVNLGTQYF

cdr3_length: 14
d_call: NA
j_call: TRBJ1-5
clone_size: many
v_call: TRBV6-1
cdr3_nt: TGTGCCAGCAGTGAAAGGGCAGAAAGGCTGCCCCAGCATTTT
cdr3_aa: CASSERAERLPQHF

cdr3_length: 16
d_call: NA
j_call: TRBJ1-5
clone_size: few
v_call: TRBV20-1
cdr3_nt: TGCAGTGCTAGAGATCTGGGCTTATATAGCAATCAGCCCCAGCATTTT
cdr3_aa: CSARDLGLYSNQPQHF

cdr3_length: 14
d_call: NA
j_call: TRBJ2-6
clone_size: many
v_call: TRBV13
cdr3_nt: TGTGCCAGCAACCCCGGGGACCTGGCCAACGTCCTGACTTTC
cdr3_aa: CASNPGDLANVLTF

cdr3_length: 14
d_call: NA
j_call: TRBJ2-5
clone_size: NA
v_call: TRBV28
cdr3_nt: TGTGCCAGCAGTTTTGACTACACAAAAGAGACCCAGTACTTC
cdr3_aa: CASSFDYTKETQYF

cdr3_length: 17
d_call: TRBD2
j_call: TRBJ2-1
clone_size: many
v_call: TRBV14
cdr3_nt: TGTGCCAGCAGCCAGGCCTGGGAACTAGCGGGGGTTAATGAGCAGTTCTTC
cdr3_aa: CASSQAWELAGVNEQFF

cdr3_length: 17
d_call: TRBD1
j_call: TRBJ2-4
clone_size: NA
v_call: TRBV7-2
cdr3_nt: TGTGCCAGCAGCCCCCCAGGGGGCCCGAATGGCAGAAACGTTCAGTACTTC
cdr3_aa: CASSPPGGPNGRNVQYF

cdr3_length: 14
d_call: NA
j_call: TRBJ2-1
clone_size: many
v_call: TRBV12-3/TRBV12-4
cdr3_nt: TGTGCCAGCAGTTTAGTCCAGGGTAGGGTTGAGCAGTTCTTC
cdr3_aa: CASSLVQGRVEQFF

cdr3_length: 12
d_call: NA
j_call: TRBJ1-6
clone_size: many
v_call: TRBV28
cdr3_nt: TGTGCCAGCCGGGGGTATAATTCACCCCTCCACTTT
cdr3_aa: CASRGYNSPLHF

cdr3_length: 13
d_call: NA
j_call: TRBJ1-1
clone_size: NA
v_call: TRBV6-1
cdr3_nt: TGTGCCAGCAGCCCACAGAAGAACACTGAAGCTTTCTTT
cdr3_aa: CASSPQKNTEAFF

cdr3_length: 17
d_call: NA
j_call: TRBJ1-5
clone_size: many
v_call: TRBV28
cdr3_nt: TGTGCCAGCAGTTTAGGGCTATCCGGGACAAGTAAACGGCCCCAGCATTTT
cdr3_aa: CASSLGLSGTSKRPQHF

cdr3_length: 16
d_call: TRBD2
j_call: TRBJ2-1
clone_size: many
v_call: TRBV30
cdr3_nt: TGTGCCTGGAGTGCAAGACTAGCGGGGCTTCTCAATGAGCAGTTCTTC
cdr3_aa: CAWSARLAGLLNEQFF

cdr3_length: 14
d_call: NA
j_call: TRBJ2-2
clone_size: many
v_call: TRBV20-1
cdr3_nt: TGCAGTGCAAGACAGGGACTGGTGGATGGGGAGCTGTTTTTT
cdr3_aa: CSARQGLVDGELFF

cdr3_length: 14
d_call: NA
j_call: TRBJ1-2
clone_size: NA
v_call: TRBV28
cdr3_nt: TGTGCCAGCAGTTTAGATAAAGTTGTCTATGGCTACACCTTC
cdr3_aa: CASSLDKVVYGYTF

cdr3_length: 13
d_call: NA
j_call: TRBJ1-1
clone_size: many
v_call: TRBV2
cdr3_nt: TGTGCCAGCAGTGGGGCAGGGTCCACTGAAGCTTTCTTT
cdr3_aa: CASSGAGSTEAFF

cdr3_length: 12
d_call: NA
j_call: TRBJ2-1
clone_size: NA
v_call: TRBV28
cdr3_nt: TGTGCCAGCAGTGTCGGACTCCTCCAGCAGTTCTTC
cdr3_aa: CASSVGLLQQFF

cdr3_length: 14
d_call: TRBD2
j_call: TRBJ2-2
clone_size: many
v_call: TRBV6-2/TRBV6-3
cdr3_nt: TGTGCCAGCCAGACTAGCGGGGATACCGGGGAGCTGTTTTTT
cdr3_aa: CASQTSGDTGELFF

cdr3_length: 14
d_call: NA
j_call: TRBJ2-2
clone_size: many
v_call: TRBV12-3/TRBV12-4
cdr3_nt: TGTGCCAGCAGATTACAGGGAAACACCGGGGAGCTGTTTTTT
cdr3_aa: CASRLQGNTGELFF

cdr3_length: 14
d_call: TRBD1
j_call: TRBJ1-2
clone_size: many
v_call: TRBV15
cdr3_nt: TGTGCCACCAGTAACAGGGGCCGGGAGAATGGCTACACCTTC
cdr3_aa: CATSNRGRENGYTF

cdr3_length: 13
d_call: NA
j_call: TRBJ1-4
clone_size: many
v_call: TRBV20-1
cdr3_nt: TGCAGTGCTAGAAGTCAACTTAATGAAAAACTGTTTTTT
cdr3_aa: CSARSQLNEKLFF

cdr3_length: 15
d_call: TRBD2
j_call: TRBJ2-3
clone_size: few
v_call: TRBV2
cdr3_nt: TGTGCCAGCAGTGAACTAGCGGGGATCACAGATACGCAGTATTTT
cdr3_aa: CASSELAGITDTQYF

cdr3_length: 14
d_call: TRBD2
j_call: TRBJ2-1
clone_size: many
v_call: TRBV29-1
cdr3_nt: TGCAGCGTTGAAAGGGGACTAGTTGGCAATGAGCAGTTCTTC
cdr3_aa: CSVERGLVGNEQFF

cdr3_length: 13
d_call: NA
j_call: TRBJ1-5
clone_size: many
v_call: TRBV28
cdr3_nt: TGTGCCAGCAGTCTGGACTGGAATCAGCCCCAGCATTTT
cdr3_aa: CASSLDWNQPQHF

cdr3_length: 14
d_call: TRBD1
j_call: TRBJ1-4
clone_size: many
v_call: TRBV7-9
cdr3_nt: TGTGCCAGCAGCGAGGGACAGGGAGATGAAAAACTGTTTTTT
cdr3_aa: CASSEGQGDEKLFF

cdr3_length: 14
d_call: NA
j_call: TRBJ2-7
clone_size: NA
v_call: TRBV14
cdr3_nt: TGTGCCAGCAGCCAAAGTAGTCCGGGCAACGAGCAGTACTTC
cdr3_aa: CASSQSSPGNEQYF

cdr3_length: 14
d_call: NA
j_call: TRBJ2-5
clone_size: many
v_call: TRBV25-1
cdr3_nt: TGTGCCAGCAGTGATAGCCTCACGGGGGAGACCCAGTACTTC
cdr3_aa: CASSDSLTGETQYF

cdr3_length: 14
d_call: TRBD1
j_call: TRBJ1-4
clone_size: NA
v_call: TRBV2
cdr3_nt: TGTGCCAGCAGGAGGGACAGCGGTGGTGAAAAACTGTTTTTT
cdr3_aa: CASRRDSGGEKLFF

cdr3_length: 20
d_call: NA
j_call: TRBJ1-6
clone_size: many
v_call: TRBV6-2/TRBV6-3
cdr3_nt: TGTGCCAGCAGTTTAAGGACAGACATCTTCGGGGGAGTAAATCATTCACCCCTCCACTTT
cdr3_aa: CASSLRTDIFGGVNHSPLHF

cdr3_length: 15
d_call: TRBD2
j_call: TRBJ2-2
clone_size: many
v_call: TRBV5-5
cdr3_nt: TGTGCCAGCAGCGTGACTAGCGTAAACACCGGGGAGCTGTTTTTT
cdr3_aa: CASSVTSVNTGELFF

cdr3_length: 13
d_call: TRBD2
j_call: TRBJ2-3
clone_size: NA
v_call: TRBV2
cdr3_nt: TGTGCCGTCGGCGGGGGATACACAGATACGCAGTATTTT
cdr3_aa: CAVGGGYTDTQYF

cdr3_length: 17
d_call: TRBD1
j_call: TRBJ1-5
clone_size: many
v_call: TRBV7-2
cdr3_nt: TGTGCCAGCAGCCCCAGGGGGCAGCAGGATAGCAATCAGCCCCAGCATTTT
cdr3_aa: CASSPRGQQDSNQPQHF

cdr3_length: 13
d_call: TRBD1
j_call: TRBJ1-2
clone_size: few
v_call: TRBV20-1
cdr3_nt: TGCAGTGCTGGGGACAGGGAGAACTATGGCTACACCTTC
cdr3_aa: CSAGDRENYGYTF

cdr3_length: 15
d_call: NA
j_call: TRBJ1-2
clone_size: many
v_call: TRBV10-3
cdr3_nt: TGTGCCATCAGTGTTACAGGGCGGGTCGACTATGGCTACACCTTC
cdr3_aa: CAISVTGRVDYGYTF

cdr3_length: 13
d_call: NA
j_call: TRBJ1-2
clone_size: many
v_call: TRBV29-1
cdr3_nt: TGCAGCGTTCCTACTGGGCTGAGGGGGGGCTACACCTTC
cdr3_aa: CSVPTGLRGGYTF

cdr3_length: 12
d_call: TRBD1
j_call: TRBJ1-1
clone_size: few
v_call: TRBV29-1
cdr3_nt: TGCAGCGTTGGACAGGGCGTCACTGAAGCTTTCTTT
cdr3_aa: CSVGQGVTEAFF

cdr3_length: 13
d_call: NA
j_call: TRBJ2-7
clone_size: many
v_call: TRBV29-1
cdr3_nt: TGCAGCGTTGAAGTTTGGGGTGCCTACGAGCAGTACTTC
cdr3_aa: CSVEVWGAYEQYF

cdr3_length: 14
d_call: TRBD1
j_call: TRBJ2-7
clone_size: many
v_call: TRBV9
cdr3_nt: TGTGCCAGCAGCGGCGGACAGGGGGTCTACGAGCAGTACTTC
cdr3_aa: CASSGGQGVYEQYF

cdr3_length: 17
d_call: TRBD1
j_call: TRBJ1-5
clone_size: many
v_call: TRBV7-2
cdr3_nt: TGTGCCAGCAGCTTAAGCGCAAGGACAGGGGGGAATCAGCCCCAGCATTTT
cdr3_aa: CASSLSARTGGNQPQHF

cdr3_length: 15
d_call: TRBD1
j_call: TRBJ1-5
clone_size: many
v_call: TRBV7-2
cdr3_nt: TGTGCCAGCAGCTCTCAGACAGGGGCCAATCAGCCCCAGCATTTT
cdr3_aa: CASSSQTGANQPQHF

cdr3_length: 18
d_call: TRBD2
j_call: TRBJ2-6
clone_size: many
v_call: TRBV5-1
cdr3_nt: TGCGCCAGCACCCGAAGGCCGGGAGGGATCGGTGGGGCCAACGTCCTGACTTTC
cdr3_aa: CASTRRPGGIGGANVLTF

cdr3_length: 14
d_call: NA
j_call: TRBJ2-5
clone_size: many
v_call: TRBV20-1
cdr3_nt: TGCAGTGCTAGAGGGGGGTCCCTCCAAGAGACCCAGTACTTC
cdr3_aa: CSARGGSLQETQYF

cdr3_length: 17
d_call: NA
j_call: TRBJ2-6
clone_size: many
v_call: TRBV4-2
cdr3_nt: TGTGCCAGCAGCCAAGATGCTAGCAGCTCTGGGGCCAACGTCCTGACTTTC
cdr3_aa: CASSQDASSSGANVLTF

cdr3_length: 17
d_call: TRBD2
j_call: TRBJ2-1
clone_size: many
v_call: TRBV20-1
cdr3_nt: TGCAGTGCTAGGACTAGCGGGGCAGTAAGCTCCTACAATGAGCAGTTCTTC
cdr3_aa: CSARTSGAVSSYNEQFF

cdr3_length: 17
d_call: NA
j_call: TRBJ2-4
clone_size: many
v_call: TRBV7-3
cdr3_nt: TGTGCCAGCAGCTTAATTGGGGGCCCAGCGGAAGGAAACATTCAGTACTTC
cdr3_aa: CASSLIGGPAEGNIQYF